This entry lists 24 T cell receptor beta chains sequenced from one sample in a study of cytomegalovirus exposure and HLA in healthy donors. The data were produced by immunoSEQ multiplex PCR, yet TCRdb's version contains in-frame clones alone and is incomplete. The repertoire holds 150,000 to 200,000 clones, with about 85% as singletons. The sequenced material came from PBMCs. Every receptor here comes from a man aged 25-40 years in good health and CMV-seropositive.

This clone was found once. The chain couples TRBV4-1 to TRBJ2-2, with 12 bases that match TRBD1. V trimming: 8 bases; J trimming: 4 bases; junction bases outside the gene matches: 5. Per germline, CDR1 MGHRA and CDR2 YSYEKL. This CDR3 contains 15 residues. This CDR3 reads CASEGTGGATGELFF. CDR3 coding DNA: TGCGCCAGCGAGGGGACAGGGGGCGCCACCGGGGAGCTGTTTTTT.

J is TRBJ1-1 and V is TRBV7-2; 7 bases agree with TRBD1. Germline-derived CDR1 and CDR2 are SGHTA and FQGNSA. The CDR3 extends over 15 amino acids. V lost 8 bases and J lost 5; bases outside the gene matches: 14. CDR3 DNA: TGTGCCAGCGGCTACAGGGGTGGGGCCCAAACTGAAGCTTTCTTT. It is translated as CASGYRGGAQTEAFF.

This clone has just a few counts. CDR3 in DNA: TGTGCCAGCAGAAACAGGGGATACGAGCAGTACTTC. Its protein product is CASRNRGYEQYF. This chain joins TRBV6-5 and TRBJ2-7, with 7 positions matching TRBD1. The CDR3 consists of 12 residues. Germline assignment: CDR1 MNHEY and CDR2 SVGAGI. With V trimmed by 6 bases and J by 4 bases, 3 bases remained unmatched.

The chain is built from TRBV7-6 and TRBJ2-1; 13 positions match TRBD2. Germline assignment: CDR1 SGHVS and CDR2 FNYEAQ. This CDR3 region has 19 residues. Trimming removed 0 bases from V and 6 bases from J; junction bases left unmatched: 11. The CDR3 is CASSLARTSGGGRLNEQFF. As DNA, the CDR3 is TGTGCCAGCAGCTTAGCGCGCACTAGCGGGGGGGGCAGACTCAATGAGCAGTTCTTC.

The V call is TRBV4-1, the J call TRBJ2-7; TRBD1 aligns across 10 bases. CDR3 size: 16 residues. Germline trimming cut 4 bases from V and 2 bases from J; bases unmatched to any gene: 8. The germline V gene has CDR1 MGHRA and CDR2 YSYEKL. This CDR3 is CASSRPGTGAPYEQYF. In DNA, the CDR3 is TGCGCCAGCAGCCGGCCAGGGACAGGGGCTCCCTACGAGCAGTACTTC.

The rearrangement joins TRBV5-4 to TRBJ2-7; tentatively, D is TRBD1 (6 bases). V gave up 4 bases and J gave up 3 bases, with 11 bases separating them. CDR1 SGHNT and CDR2 YYREEE come from the germline V gene (reference sequence). The CDR3 runs 13 residues. The CDR3 bases are TGTGCCAGCAGCCCCGGACAGTACTACGAGCAGTACTTC. This sequence encodes CASSPGQYYEQYF. The variable domain in full, completed from reference TRBV5-4 and TRBJ2-7, reads ETGVTQSPTHLIKTRGQQVTLRCSSQSGHNTVSWYQQALGQGPQFIFQYYREEENGRGNFPPRFSGLQFPNYSSELNVNALELDDSALYLCASSPGQYYEQYFGPGTRLTVT.

The table lists this clone with a count of one. CDR3 coding DNA: TGTGCCAGCAGCTTACCTACTAGCGCTGGCGAGCAGTACTTC. This translates into CASSLPTSAGEQYF. V and J are TRBV7-9 and TRBJ2-7, with 7 bases identical to TRBD2. CDR3 length equals 14 residues. Germline V gene lookup returns CDR1 SEHNR and CDR2 FQNEAQ (reference sequence). With 2 bases clipped from V and 6 bases from J, the junction kept 7 bases outside the gene matches.

V gene TRBV5-1 combines with J gene TRBJ1-5; 8 bases align to TRBD1. Germline assignment: CDR1 SGHRS and CDR2 YFSETQ. Losses at the gene ends were 4 bases for V and 5 bases for J; bases not matched to a gene: 5. The CDR3 covers 14 residues. CDR3 region: CASSPDRDHQPQHF. The CDR3 DNA reads as TGCGCCAGCAGCCCGGACAGGGACCATCAGCCCCAGCATTTT. Using reference TRBV5-1 and TRBJ1-5 for the parts outside the CDR3, the full variable domain is KAGVTQTPRYLIKTRGQQVTLSCSPISGHRSVSWYQQTPGQGLQFLFEYFSETQRNKGNFPGRFSGRQFSNSRSEMNVSTLELGDSALYLCASSPDRDHQPQHFGDGTRLSIL.

This chain joins TRBV6-1 and TRBJ2-7; the D gene is possibly TRBD2 (5 bases). Germline-derived CDR1 and CDR2 are MNHNS and SASEGT. Trimming removed 7 bases from V and 7 bases from J, with 17 bases in between. The CDR3 is 13 residues long. The CDR3 sequence: CASIPSLGNEQYF. CDR3 sequence (DNA): TGTGCCAGCATTCCTAGCCTTGGGAATGAGCAGTACTTC.

The chain employs TRBV5-6 and TRBJ2-1, with D possibly being TRBD2 (5 bases). V was pared by 2 bases and J by 4 bases, with 13 bases between. The CDR3 runs to 15 residues. Germline V gene sequence: CDR1 SGHDT, CDR2 YYEEEE. The CDR3 DNA reads as TGTGCCAGCAGCTTCGAGGGATGGGCATACAATGAGCAGTTCTTC. It codes for CASSFEGWAYNEQFF.

There are a few counts of this clone. The V call is TRBV18, the J call TRBJ2-7; TRBD1 matches 8 bases. This CDR3 region has 15 residues. Germline V gene data show CDR1 as KGHSH and CDR2 as LQKENI. Trimming cost V 2 bases and J 5 bases; bases outside gene matches: 8. The CDR3 DNA reads as TGTGCCAGCTCACCAACAAGAGGACAGGGCCACGAGCAGTACTTC. Translation: CASSPTRGQGHEQYF. Full variable domain (remainder filled in from reference TRBV18 and TRBJ2-7): NAGVMQNPRHLVRRRGQEARLRCSPMKGHSHVYWYRQLPEEGLKFMVYLQKENIIDESGMPKERFSAEFPKEGPSILRIQQVVRGDSAAYFCASSPTRGQGHEQYFGPGTRLTVT.

V usage is TRBV9 and J usage is TRBJ1-2; 9 bases line up with TRBD1. The CDR3 has 17 residues. The germline gives CDR1 SGDLS, CDR2 YYNGEE. Trimming removed 0 bases from V and 3 bases from J; junction bases left unmatched: 9. CDR3: CASSVALGTGIDYGYTF. The CDR3 DNA is TGTGCCAGCAGCGTAGCGTTGGGGACAGGGATCGACTATGGCTACACCTTC.

The chain recombines TRBV11-3 with TRBJ2-2; weak D call: TRBD1 (5 bases). The CDR3 loop spans 15 amino acids. CDR1 and CDR2 from the germline V gene are SGHNT and YENEEA. V lost 1 base to trimming and J lost 5 bases, with 11 bases between them. The CDR3 is CASSLGTHLTGELFF. In DNA, the CDR3 is TGTGCCAGCAGCTTAGGGACACACCTTACCGGGGAGCTGTTTTTT.

A few counts support this clone. DNA of the CDR3: TGTGCCAGCAGTGGACAGGGGGCCAATTCACCCCTCCACTTT. Translation: CASSGQGANSPLHF. V gene TRBV6-5 combines with J gene TRBJ1-6; 11 bases fit TRBD1. The germline V gene encodes CDR1 MNHEY and CDR2 SVGAGI. The CDR3 loop spans 14 amino acids. The junction had 1 base not matched to a gene; V was cut back by 5 bases and J by 7 bases.

This clone was observed once. The chain joins TRBV5-6 to TRBJ2-3, with 9 bases identical to TRBD2. CDR3 length: 16 residues. CDR1 and CDR2 (germline): SGHDT, YYEEEE. V lost 4 bases, J lost 0 bases, and 6 bases stayed unmatched. CDR3 region: CASSLRSGRSTDTQYF. The CDR3 nucleotides read TGTGCCAGCAGCCTAAGAAGCGGGAGGAGCACAGATACGCAGTATTTT.

V gene TRBV7-2 combines with J gene TRBJ2-3; D unclear. V lost 1 base and J lost 4, with 9 bases in between. The CDR3 runs 14 residues. Germline V gene data show CDR1 as SGHTA and CDR2 as FQGNSA. Written as DNA, the CDR3 is TGTGCCAGCAGCTTAGACACGGGTTCAGATACGCAGTATTTT. It codes for CASSLDTGSDTQYF.

The chain uses TRBV4-1 and TRBJ2-5, with 8 bases lining up with TRBD1. The CDR3 contains 15 residues. CDR1 MGHRA and CDR2 YSYEKL come from the germline V gene. The V and J ends lost 5 bases and 5 bases, in that order; junction bases with no gene match: 10. Here the CDR3 reads CASSVAGGVGETQYF. CDR3 coding DNA: TGCGCCAGCAGCGTCGCAGGGGGCGTGGGGGAGACCCAGTACTTC.

The V call is TRBV4-1, the J call TRBJ2-1; possible D gene TRBD2, 5 bases. The CDR3 sequence is 16 residues long. Trimming took off 1 base at V and 8 bases at J, with 18 bases between the two ends. Germline CDR1 is MGHRA and CDR2 is YSYEKL. The CDR3 DNA reads as TGCGCCAGCAGCCAAGTGAGACTGGTGACCGGGGATGAGCAGTTCTTC. It is translated as CASSQVRLVTGDEQFF.

This sequence joins TRBV29-1 and TRBJ2-5, with D perhaps TRBD1 (5 bases). Looked up from germline, CDR1 is SQVTM and CDR2 is ANQGSEA. The CDR3 consists of 11 residues. The V end was cut by 7 bases, the J end by 5 bases, with 11 bases between. CDR3 nucleotide sequence: TGCAGCGGGCAGGGATCGGAGACCCAGTACTTC. As protein: CSGQGSETQYF.

This clone was detected only a few times. The chain combines TRBV14 with TRBJ2-7; 8 bases map to TRBD1. Losses at the gene ends were 1 base for V and 1 base for J; bases not matched to a gene: 3. Germline CDR1 is SGHDN and CDR2 is FVKESK. The length of the CDR3 is 15 residues. The CDR3 spells CASSQGWTGSYEQYF. The CDR3 bases are TGTGCCAGCAGCCAAGGATGGACAGGGTCCTACGAGCAGTACTTC. The full variable domain, rest sourced from reference TRBV14 and TRBJ2-7, is EAGVTQFPSHSVIEKGQTVTLRCDPISGHDNLYWYRRVMGKEIKFLLHFVKESKQDESGMPNNRFLAERTGGTYSTLKVQPAELEDSGVYFCASSQGWTGSYEQYFGPGTRLTVT.

The chain carries TRBV6-5 and TRBJ2-2; perhaps TRBD2 as D (5 bases). Germline lookup yields CDR1 MNHEY and CDR2 SVGAGI. V gave up 10 bases and J gave up 1 base, with 7 bases separating them. The CDR3 is made up of 12 amino acids. Written as DNA, the CDR3 is TGTGCCATTGGGAGGAACACCGGGGAGCTGTTTTTT. Protein: CAIGRNTGELFF.

This sequence joins TRBV7-9 and TRBJ1-4, with D unclear. Between the trimmed V and J ends, which lost 2 bases and 6 bases, there was a span of 4 bases. The CDR3 is 12 amino acids. The germline V gene has CDR1 SEHNR and CDR2 FQNEAQ (reference sequence). Written as DNA, the CDR3 is TGTGCCAGCAGCTTACTCCATGAAAAACTGTTTTTT. It translates to CASSLLHEKLFF. Supplemented by reference TRBV7-9 and TRBJ1-4, the full variable domain reads DTGVSQNPRHKITKRGQNVTFRCDPISEHNRLYWYRQTLGQGPEFLTYFQNEAQLEKSRLLSDRFSAERPKGSFSTLEIQRTEQGDSAMYLCASSLLHEKLFFGSGTQLSVL.

This chain joins TRBV7-6 and TRBJ1-2, with a tentative D call TRBD1 (5 bases). Germline V gives CDR1 SGHVS, CDR2 FNYEAQ. The CDR3 extends over 15 amino acids. Trimming shortened V by 0 bases and J by 0 bases, and 8 bases separated the two germline ends. The CDR3 DNA is TGTGCCAGCAGCTTAGCGGGGGGGACTAACTATGGCTACACCTTC. It specifies CASSLAGGTNYGYTF.

V gene TRBV4-2 combines with J gene TRBJ2-7; 9 bases match TRBD2. Trimming removed 1 base from V and 1 base from J; junction bases left unmatched: 8. CDR1 and CDR2 from the germline V gene are LGHNA and YNFKEQ. The CDR3 is 17 residues long. CDR3 bases: TGTGCCAGCAGCCAAGGGGTTAGCGGGGGACGGTCCTACGAGCAGTACTTC. Its translation: CASSQGVSGGRSYEQYF.